Each of the 14 T cell receptor beta chains below was sequenced from the same sample in a study of T-cell reconstitution after alpha-beta-depleted transplantation in children. Construction of the TCRbeta library involved unique molecular identifiers. TCRdb independently ran MiXCR on the PCR reads; one entry per CDR3 protein. The table has around 450,000 distinct CDR3 sequences, under 12% seen once; the top ten hold around 2%. The sample here was PBMCs, taken before TCRalphabeta/CD19-depleted stem cell transplant. The receptors were sampled from a child aged 2-15 years with inherited bone marrow failure, due to receive a stem cell transplant.

At least ten counts were recorded for this clonotype. V and J are TRBV9 and TRBJ2-1; 10 bases are a match to TRBD2. Germline CDR1 is SGDLS and CDR2 is YYNGEE. V was pared by 4 bases and J by 4 bases, with 8 bases of the junction left unmatched. CDR3 length: 16 residues. CDR3 DNA sequence: TGTGCCAGCAGCCCTCCGACTAGCGGGTATTACAATGAGCAGTTCTTC. Its translation: CASSPPTSGYYNEQFF.

This clonotype has at least ten counts. This chain joins TRBV12-3 or TRBV12-4 and TRBJ2-7; possibly TRBD1 or TRBD2 for D (6 bases each). The germline V and J ends were trimmed by 6 bases and 4 bases, with 25 bases remaining between them. This CDR3 comprises 17 residues. CDR3 sequence (DNA): TGTGCCAGCAGCCCCGACGGTGGGGGACACGGAGGGTACGAGCAGTACTTC. As protein: CASSPDGGGHGGYEQYF.

This clonotype appeared many times. This CDR3 reads CASSFGERVEQYF. CDR3 in DNA: TGTGCCAGCAGCTTTGGGGAGCGGGTGGAGCAGTACTTC. V gene TRBV7-2 combines with J gene TRBJ2-7; weak D call: TRBD2 (6 bases). CDR1 is SGHTA, CDR2 FQGNSA, per germline. V was clipped by 3 bases and J by 7 bases, with 13 bases between them. The CDR3 totals 13 residues.

This clonotype was seen repeatedly, ten times or more. The V and J genes are TRBV7-9 and TRBJ2-3, with D possibly matching TRBD2 (5 bases). The CDR3 spans 13 residues. Germline V CDR1 and CDR2: SEHNR, FQNEAQ (reference sequence). V dropped 1 base and J dropped 6 bases, with 8 bases sitting between them. In DNA form, the CDR3 reads TGTGCCAGCAGCTTAGTACTAGTGGATACGCAGTATTTT. It specifies CASSLVLVDTQYF.

The table lists this clonotype with many counts. This chain connects TRBV5-1 to TRBJ2-7; 11 positions agree with TRBD1. This CDR3 spans 16 amino acids. After removal of 6 bases from V and 3 bases from J, the junction contained 11 bases not matched to a gene. Germline V gives CDR1 SGHRS, CDR2 YFSETQ. The DNA for the CDR3 is TGCGCCAGCACCGAGACCCCCGGGACAGGGGGCTACGAGCAGTACTTC. Residues: CASTETPGTGGYEQYF.

This clonotype was recorded many times. This sequence joins TRBV4-1 and TRBJ2-1; 8 bases are a match to TRBD1. CDR3 length: 15 residues. Germline values: CDR1 MGHRA, CDR2 YSYEKL. V was pared by 4 bases and J by 4 bases, with 6 bases of the junction left unmatched. DNA of the CDR3: TGCGCCAGCAGCCCCGGACAGGGATGGTACAATGAGCAGTTCTTC. This codes for CASSPGQGWYNEQFF.

This clonotype was observed many times. The gene calls are TRBV6-5 and TRBJ2-5, with a weak D call TRBD2 (7 bases). This CDR3 spans 16 amino acids. V gave up 6 bases and J gave up 5 bases, with 22 bases separating them. Germline CDR1 MNHEY, CDR2 SVGAGI. CDR3 sequence reads: CASSQSSGGGVETQYF. The DNA for the CDR3 is TGTGCCAGCAGCCAGTCATCGGGGGGCGGGGTGGAGACCCAGTACTTC.

This sequence joins TRBV5-1 and TRBJ2-3; 10 nucleotides agree with TRBD2. Trimming at V came to 5 bases and at J to 2 bases, leaving 8 bases not matched to a gene. Looked up from germline, CDR1 is SGHRS and CDR2 is YFSETQ. This CDR3 is 16 amino acids long. CDR3 nucleotides: TGCGCCAGCAGAGCTACTAGCGGGGCGCCCACAGATACGCAGTATTTT. Protein product: CASRATSGAPTDTQYF.

For this clonotype: Being one base from a much bigger clone, this may be a read error. The chain has TRBV29-1 and TRBJ2-1, with no clear D. V was shortened by 6 bases and J by 7 bases, with 16 bases between the two germline ends. The CDR3 has 13 residues. Germline-derived CDR1 and CDR2 are SQVTM and ANQGSEA. DNA for the CDR3: TGCAGCGTCTCACCTAGGATCCCAAATGAGCAGTTCTTC. Translation: CSVSPRIPNEQFF.

This clonotype was seen repeatedly, ten times or more. The J gene is TRBJ2-3, the V gene TRBV12-3 or TRBV12-4; TRBD1 aligns across 12 bases. The CDR3 extends over 16 amino acids. J lost 6 bases, V lost 7 bases, and 11 bases had no gene match. This CDR3 is CASTGIGTGGRDTQYF. The CDR3 coding sequence is TGTGCCAGCACCGGGATCGGGACAGGGGGCAGGGATACGCAGTATTTT.

A few counts support this clonotype. The chain couples TRBV7-2 to TRBJ2-7; TRBD1 is a possible D gene (5 bases). Germline V gene lookup returns CDR1 SGHTA and CDR2 FQGNSA. With 7 bases removed from V and 5 bases from J, the gap between germline ends came to 21 bases. The CDR3 has 15 amino acids. CDR3 residues: CASTILGQGINEQYF. CDR3 sequence (DNA): TGTGCCAGCACCATTCTGGGGCAGGGAATCAACGAGCAGTACTTC.

This clonotype appeared many times. V is TRBV27 and J is TRBJ2-1, with D possibly matching TRBD1 (6 bases). V lost 3 bases, J lost 4 bases, and 13 bases lay in between. Germline lookup yields CDR1 MNHEY and CDR2 SMNVEV (reference sequence). There are 15 residues in the CDR3. CDR3 sequence reads: CASSFVPRGYNEQFF. The CDR3 DNA sequence: TGTGCCAGCAGTTTTGTCCCGAGGGGGTACAATGAGCAGTTCTTC.

The chain couples TRBV6-8 to TRBJ2-7; 7 nucleotides align to TRBD2. Unmatched junction bases numbered 5, after V lost 0 bases and J lost 3 bases. The CDR3 covers 15 residues. Germline V gene data show CDR1 as MNHGY and CDR2 as SAAAGT. Written as DNA, the CDR3 is TGTGCCAGCAGTTACTCAAAGAGGGAGGGCTACGAGCAGTACTTC. This sequence encodes CASSYSKREGYEQYF.

This clonotype was recorded at least ten times. The chain uses TRBV28 and TRBJ2-7; either TRBD1 or TRBD2 may supply D (5 bases each). V was shortened by 9 bases and J by 1 base, with 22 bases between the two germline ends. The CDR3 has 16 residues. From germline, CDR1 is MDHEN and CDR2 SYDVKM. The CDR3 nucleotides read TGTGCCAGTCCTCCTCCCGGGCAGGGAGCTTCCTACGAGCAGTACTTC. As protein: CASPPPGQGASYEQYF.